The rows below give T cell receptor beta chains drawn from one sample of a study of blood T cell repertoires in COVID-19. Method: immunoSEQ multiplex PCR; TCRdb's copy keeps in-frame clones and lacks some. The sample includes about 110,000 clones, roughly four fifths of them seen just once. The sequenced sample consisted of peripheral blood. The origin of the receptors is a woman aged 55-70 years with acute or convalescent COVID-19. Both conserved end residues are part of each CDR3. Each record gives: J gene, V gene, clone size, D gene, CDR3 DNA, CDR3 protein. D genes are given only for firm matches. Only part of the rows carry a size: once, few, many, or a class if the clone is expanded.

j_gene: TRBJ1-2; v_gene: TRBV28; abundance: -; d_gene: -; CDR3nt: TGTGCCAGCAGTTCCCTAATCGACAGCACCGGGGGCTACACCTTC; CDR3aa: CASSSLIDSTGGYTF
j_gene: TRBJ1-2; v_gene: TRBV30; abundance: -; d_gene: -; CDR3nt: TGTGCCTGGAGGGGGGGGGCCGACCGGACCTTC; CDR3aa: CAWRGGADRTF
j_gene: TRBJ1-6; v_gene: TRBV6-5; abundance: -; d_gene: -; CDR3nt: TGTGCCAGCAGTTACCGGGACTTTAAGCCCAATTCACCCCTCCACTTT; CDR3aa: CASSYRDFKPNSPLHF
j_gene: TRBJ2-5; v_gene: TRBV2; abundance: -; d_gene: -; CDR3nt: TGTGCCAGCAGTGCCGGGACAAGCGCCCAAGAGACCCAGTACTTC; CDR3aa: CASSAGTSAQETQYF
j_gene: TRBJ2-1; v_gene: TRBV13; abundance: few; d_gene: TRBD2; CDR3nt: TGTGCCAGCAGCTTAGTAGGGGGACTAGCGGGGGGCCCCTCCGGGGAGCAGTTCTTC; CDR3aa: CASSLVGGLAGGPSGEQFF
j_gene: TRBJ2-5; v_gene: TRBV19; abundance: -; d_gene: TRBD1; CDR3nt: TGTGCCAGTAGAGGACAGACAGGGAATCCTCAAGAGACCCAGTACTTC; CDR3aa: CASRGQTGNPQETQYF
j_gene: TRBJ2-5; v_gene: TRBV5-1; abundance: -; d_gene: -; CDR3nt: TGCGCCAGCAGCTTGTATGACAGCCAAGAGACCCAGTACTTC; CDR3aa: CASSLYDSQETQYF
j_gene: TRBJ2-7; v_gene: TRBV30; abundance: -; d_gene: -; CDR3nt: TGTGCCTGGAGTACCGTTGAAGGGAGTGAGCAGTACTTC; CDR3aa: CAWSTVEGSEQYF
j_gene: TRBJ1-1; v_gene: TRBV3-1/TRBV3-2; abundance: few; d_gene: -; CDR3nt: TGTGCCAGCAGCATTACTGCCGGGACTTTCACATGGGCTTTCTTT; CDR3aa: CASSITAGTFTWAFF
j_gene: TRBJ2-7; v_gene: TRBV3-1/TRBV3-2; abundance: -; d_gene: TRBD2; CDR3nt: TGTGCCAGCAGCCAACGCGGGACTACTCACGAGCAGTACTTC; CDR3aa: CASSQRGTTHEQYF
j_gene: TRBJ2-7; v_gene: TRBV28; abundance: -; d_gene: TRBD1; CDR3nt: TGTGCCCTAGGGGGCCTGGGACAGGGGGCCTACGAGCAGTACTTC; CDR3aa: CALGGLGQGAYEQYF
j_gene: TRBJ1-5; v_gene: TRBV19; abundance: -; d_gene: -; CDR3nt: TGTGCCAGTAGTAGGGAGGGTAGCAATCAGCCCCAGCATTTT; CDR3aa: CASSREGSNQPQHF
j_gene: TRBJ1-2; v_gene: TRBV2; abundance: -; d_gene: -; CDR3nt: TGTGCCAGCACGCAGTCCCCGCGGCCGGATGGCTACACCTTC; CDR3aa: CASTQSPRPDGYTF
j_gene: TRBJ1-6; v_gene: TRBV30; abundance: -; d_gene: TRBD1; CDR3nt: TGTGCCTGGAGTGTACAGGGGGTTTCACCCCTCCACTTT; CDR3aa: CAWSVQGVSPLHF
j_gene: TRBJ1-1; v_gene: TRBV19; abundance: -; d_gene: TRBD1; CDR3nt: TGTGCCAGTAGTGCAGGGGGCTGGAACACTGAAGCTTTCTTT; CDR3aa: CASSAGGWNTEAFF
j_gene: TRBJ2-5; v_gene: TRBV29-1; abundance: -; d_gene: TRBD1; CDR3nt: TGCAGCGTCGTACCTAGACAGGGCCAGACCCAGTACTTC; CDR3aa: CSVVPRQGQTQYF
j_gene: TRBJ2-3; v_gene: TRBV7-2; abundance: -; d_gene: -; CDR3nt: TGTGCCAGCAGCTTAATCATCCCAGATACGCAGTATTTT; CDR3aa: CASSLIIPDTQYF
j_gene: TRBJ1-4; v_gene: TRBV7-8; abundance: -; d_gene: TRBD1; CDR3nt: TGTGCCAGCAGCTCCCAGACAGGGGGGGTAACTAATGAAAAACTGTTTTTT; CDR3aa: CASSSQTGGVTNEKLFF
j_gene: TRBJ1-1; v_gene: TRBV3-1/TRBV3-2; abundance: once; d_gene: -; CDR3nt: TGTGCCAGCAGCCAAGAAGGTAGGGGGAACACTGAAGCTTTCTTT; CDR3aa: CASSQEGRGNTEAFF
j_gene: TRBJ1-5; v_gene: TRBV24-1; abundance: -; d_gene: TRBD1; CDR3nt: TGTGCCACCAGTGAAACGGACAGGAATCAGCCCCAGCATTTT; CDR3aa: CATSETDRNQPQHF
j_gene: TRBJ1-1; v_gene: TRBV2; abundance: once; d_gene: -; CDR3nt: TGTGCCAGCAGTGGACAGGTGTGGAACACTGAAGCTTTCTTT; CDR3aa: CASSGQVWNTEAFF
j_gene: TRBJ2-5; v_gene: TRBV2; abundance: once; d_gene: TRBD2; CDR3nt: TGTGCCAGCCTGAATGGACGGGGGGTTCGGGAGGGAGGAGAGACCCAGTACTTC; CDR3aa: CASLNGRGVREGGETQYF
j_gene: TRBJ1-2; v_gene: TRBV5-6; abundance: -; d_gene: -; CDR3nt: TGTGCCAGCAGCTTGCCCGGGGTGGAGTATGGCTACACCTTC; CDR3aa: CASSLPGVEYGYTF
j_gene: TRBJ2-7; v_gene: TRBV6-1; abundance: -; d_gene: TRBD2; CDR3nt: TGTGCCAGCAGTGTCCCTCACGGTCAGCGGGGGAGTGGAGAGCAGTACTTC; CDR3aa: CASSVPHGQRGSGEQYF
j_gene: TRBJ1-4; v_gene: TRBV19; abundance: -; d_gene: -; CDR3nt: TGTGCCAGTAGTAGCAACAGGGCGACTAATGAAAAACTGTTTTTT; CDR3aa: CASSSNRATNEKLFF
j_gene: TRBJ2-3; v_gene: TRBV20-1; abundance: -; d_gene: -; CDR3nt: TGCAGTGCGGCCCGAGATACGCAGTATTTT; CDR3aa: CSAARDTQYF
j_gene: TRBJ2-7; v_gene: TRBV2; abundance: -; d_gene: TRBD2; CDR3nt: TGTGCCAGCGATGTAGCGGGGGGCCCGAGCTCCTACGAGCAGTACTTC; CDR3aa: CASDVAGGPSSYEQYF
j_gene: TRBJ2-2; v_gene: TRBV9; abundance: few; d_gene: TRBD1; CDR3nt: TGTGCCAGCAGCGTAGCCCCGGACAGGGACACCGGGGAGCTGTTTTTT; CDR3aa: CASSVAPDRDTGELFF
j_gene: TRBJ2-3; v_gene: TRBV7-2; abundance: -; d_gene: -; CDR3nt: TGTGCCAGCAGCTCGACTAGAGATACGCAGTATTTT; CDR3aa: CASSSTRDTQYF
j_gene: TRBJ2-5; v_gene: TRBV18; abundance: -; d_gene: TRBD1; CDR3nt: TGTGCCAGCTCATCCGGGACAGGGGGCTTCGAGACCCAGTACTTC; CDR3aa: CASSSGTGGFETQYF
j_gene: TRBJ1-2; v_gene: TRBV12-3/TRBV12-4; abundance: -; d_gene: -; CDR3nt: TGTGCCAGCAGTGAGCAGGATGGCTACACCTTC; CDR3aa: CASSEQDGYTF
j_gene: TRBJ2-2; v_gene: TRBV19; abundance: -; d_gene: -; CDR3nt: TGTGCTGTGACAGGACCGAACACCGGGGAGCTGTTTTTT; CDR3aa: CAVTGPNTGELFF
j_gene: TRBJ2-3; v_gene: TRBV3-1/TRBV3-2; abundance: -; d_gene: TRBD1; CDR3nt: TGTGCCAGCAGCCAAGATGGGACAGGCCCCACAGATACGCAGTATTTT; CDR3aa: CASSQDGTGPTDTQYF
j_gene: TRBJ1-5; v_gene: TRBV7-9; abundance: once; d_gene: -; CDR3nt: TGTGCCAGCAGCGTCGGGGGGCGGAATCAGCCCCAGCATTTT; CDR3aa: CASSVGGRNQPQHF
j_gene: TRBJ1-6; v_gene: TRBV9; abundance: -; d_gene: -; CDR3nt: TGTGCCAGCAGCGGTGACGCGGGGGGACGTGATTCACCCCTCCACTTT; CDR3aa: CASSGDAGGRDSPLHF
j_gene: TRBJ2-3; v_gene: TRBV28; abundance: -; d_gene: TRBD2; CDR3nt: TGTGCCAGCAGCTCCACCTGGGACGGGACTAGCGGGCGGATCACAGATACGCAGTATTTT; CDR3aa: CASSSTWDGTSGRITDTQYF
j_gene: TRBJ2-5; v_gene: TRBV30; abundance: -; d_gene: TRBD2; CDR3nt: TGTGCCTGGAGTCGGGCGGGGGGAGAGACCCAGTACTTC; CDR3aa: CAWSRAGGETQYF
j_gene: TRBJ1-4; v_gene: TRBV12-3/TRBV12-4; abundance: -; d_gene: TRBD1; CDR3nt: TGTGCCAGCAGGACAGGGCTTCTTGAAAAACTGTTTTTT; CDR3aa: CASRTGLLEKLFF
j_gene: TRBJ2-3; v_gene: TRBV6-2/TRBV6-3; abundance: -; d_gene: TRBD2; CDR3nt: TGTGCCAGCAGCCGCGGGAGGGTAGGGCGCACAGATACGCAGTATTTT; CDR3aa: CASSRGRVGRTDTQYF
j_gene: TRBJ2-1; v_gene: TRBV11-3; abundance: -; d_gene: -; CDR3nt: TGTGCCAGCAGCTTAGATGGAGAGCTATTCAATGAGCAGTTCTTC; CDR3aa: CASSLDGELFNEQFF
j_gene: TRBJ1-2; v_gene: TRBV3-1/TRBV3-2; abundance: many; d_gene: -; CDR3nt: TGTGCCAGCAGCCCCTCCTGGGGAGACTATGGCTACACCTTC; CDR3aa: CASSPSWGDYGYTF
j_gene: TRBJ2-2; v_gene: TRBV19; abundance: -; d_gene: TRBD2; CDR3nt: TGTGCCAGTAGTATGGGACTAGCGGGCACCGGGGAGCTGTTTTTT; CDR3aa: CASSMGLAGTGELFF
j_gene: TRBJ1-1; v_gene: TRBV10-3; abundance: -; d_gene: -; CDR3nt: TGTGCCATCAGTCCCGCGGGGGGGGGTGCCACTGAAGCTTTCTTT; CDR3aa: CAISPAGGGATEAFF
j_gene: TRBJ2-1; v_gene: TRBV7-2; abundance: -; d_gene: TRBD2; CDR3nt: TGTGCCAGCAGCTTAGCGTCGGGGGGGCCCGATGAGCAGTTCTTC; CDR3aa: CASSLASGGPDEQFF
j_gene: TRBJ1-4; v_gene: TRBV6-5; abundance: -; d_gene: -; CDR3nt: TGTGCCAGCAGGATATACAGGGCGGGTGAAAAACTGTTTTTT; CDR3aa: CASRIYRAGEKLFF